This entry lists 27 T cell receptor beta chains sequenced from one sample in a study of metastatic and nonmetastatic thyroid tumors. TCRdb re-clonotyped the PCR reads via MiXCR. The sample has fewer than 40,000 clones; about 40% are singletons. Patients had received no treatment of any kind before thyroid surgery. Sequencing was performed on tumor tissue. The receptors derive from a female donor with papillary thyroid cancer or a benign thyroid nodule (not recorded which). Some clones in this sample may be carry-over from other donors' samples.

V is TRBV11-3 and J is TRBJ2-3; TRBD2 agrees at 10 bases. The germline V gene has CDR1 SGHNT and CDR2 YENEEA. The V and J ends lost 5 bases and 4 bases, in that order; junction bases with no gene match: 6. CDR3 size: 15 residues. CDR3 nucleotide sequence: TGTGCCAGCAGCCTGACCGGGACTAGCGCAGATACGCAGTATTTT. It encodes CASSLTGTSADTQYF.

The chain is built from TRBV27 and TRBJ2-5; TRBD2 matches 12 bases. The CDR3 spans 15 residues. CDR1 and CDR2 (germline): MNHEY, SMNVEV (reference sequence). V gave up 6 bases and J gave up 5 bases; unmatched junction bases: 7. CDR3 sequence: CASRGLGTSGETQYF. DNA of the CDR3: TGTGCCAGCAGGGGCCTCGGGACTAGCGGGGAGACCCAGTACTTC.

This clone was seen a handful of times. The chain joins TRBV2 to TRBJ1-2; tentatively, D is TRBD1 (5 bases). Germline V gene sequence: CDR1 SNHLY, CDR2 FYNNEI. There are 12 residues in the CDR3. Trimming pared 10 bases from V and 4 bases from J, leaving 13 bases between. The CDR3 region is CANGQGLYGYTF. The CDR3 DNA reads TGTGCCAACGGTCAGGGTCTCTATGGCTACACCTTC.

The chain has TRBV6-1 and TRBJ2-3, with 8 nucleotides matching TRBD2. Unmatched junction bases numbered 3, after V lost 5 bases and J lost 8 bases. The CDR3 has 12 residues. Germline assignment: CDR1 MNHNS and CDR2 SASEGT. Here the CDR3 DNA reads TGTGCCAGCAGTCCCGGGGGGGGTACGCAGTATTTT. Protein product: CASSPGGGTQYF.

The V and J genes are TRBV5-1 and TRBJ1-1; TRBD1 matches 7 bases. The length of the CDR3 is 15 residues. CDR1 is SGHRS and CDR2 is YFSETQ in the germline V gene. V was pared by 0 bases and J by 0 bases, with 2 bases of the junction left unmatched. For the CDR3, the DNA is TGCGCCAGCAGCTTGGCAGGGGGATTGAACACTGAAGCTTTCTTT. This gives the protein CASSLAGGLNTEAFF.

The chain has TRBV30 and TRBJ2-2; no definite D call. Trimming pared 0 bases from V and 7 bases from J, leaving 6 bases between. The CDR3 spans 12 residues. Germline V CDR1 and CDR2: GTSNPN, SVGIG (reference sequence). CDR3 in amino acids: CAWSVHGGELFF. In DNA, the CDR3 is TGTGCCTGGAGTGTACACGGCGGGGAGCTGTTTTTT.

This clone was picked up a small number of times. The junction departs from the called germline gene at one end, perhaps through a read error. In the same sample, other DNA sequences code for this CDR3. This sequence joins TRBV27 and TRBJ2-7, with 7 bases aligning to TRBD1. Germline V gene data show CDR1 as MNHEY and CDR2 as SMNVEV (reference sequence). The CDR3 is 15 amino acids. CDR3 sequence reads: CASSSRQGAYYEQYF. Written as DNA, the CDR3 is TGCGCCAGCAGTTCCCGACAGGGCGCGTACTACGAGCAGTACTTC.

V gene TRBV19 combines with J gene TRBJ2-7; 12 nucleotides match TRBD2. The CDR3 covers 15 residues. After removal of 5 bases from V and 6 bases from J, the junction contained 8 bases not matched to a gene. Germline CDR1 and CDR2: LNHDA and SQIVND (reference sequence). This CDR3 reads CASSPGLAGRPEQYF. CDR3 DNA sequence: TGTGCCAGTAGTCCGGGACTAGCGGGCCGCCCCGAGCAGTACTTC. Full variable domain (outside the CDR3, taken from reference TRBV19 and TRBJ2-7): DGGITQSPKYLFRKEGQNVTLSCEQNLNHDAMYWYRQDPGQGLRLIYYSQIVNDFQKGDIAEGYSVSREKKESFPLTVTSAQKNPTAFYLCASSPGLAGRPEQYFGPGTRLTVT.

The gene calls are TRBV5-6 and TRBJ1-2; 11 nucleotides agree with TRBD1. V lost 4 bases, J lost 5 bases, and 7 bases stayed unmatched. Germline V gene lookup returns CDR1 SGHDT and CDR2 YYEEEE. The CDR3 totals 15 residues. The CDR3 DNA reads TGTGCCAGCAGCGGGGACGGGACAGGGGGTTATGGCTACACCTTC. This sequence encodes CASSGDGTGGYGYTF.

This clone was found a few times. This chain uses TRBV27 with TRBJ2-7, with 8 nucleotides matching TRBD2. Looked up from germline, CDR1 is MNHEY and CDR2 is SMNVEV (reference sequence). Germline trimming cut 5 bases from V and 2 bases from J; bases unmatched to any gene: 2. There are 13 residues in the CDR3. This CDR3 reads CASSSGSAYEQYF. The CDR3 DNA sequence: TGTGCCAGCAGTAGCGGGAGCGCCTACGAGCAGTACTTC.

The chain links TRBV20-1 to TRBJ1-1; the D is unclear. Germline V gene sequence: CDR1 DFQATT, CDR2 SNEGSKA (reference sequence). V shed 0 bases and J shed 2 bases, with 10 bases lying between them. The length of the CDR3 is 14 residues. This CDR3 is CSARESQRNTEAFF. In DNA, the CDR3 is TGCAGTGCTAGAGAAAGTCAGAGAAACACTGAAGCTTTCTTT.

V gene TRBV24-1 combines with J gene TRBJ2-2; 7 nucleotides agree with TRBD2. The J segment lost 6 bases and the V segment lost 4 bases, leaving 13 bases of the junction unmatched. This CDR3 comprises 17 residues. The germline V gene has CDR1 KGHDR and CDR2 SFDVKD. CDR3 nucleotides: TGTGCCACCAGTGACACACCGGTAGGGAGGGATCCCGGGGAGCTGTTTTTT. Protein sequence: CATSDTPVGRDPGELFF.

This chain joins TRBV29-1 and TRBJ1-1, with 9 nucleotides matching TRBD1. Trimming removed 7 bases from V and 1 base from J; junction bases left unmatched: 7. The CDR3 covers 14 residues. CDR1 and CDR2 (germline): SQVTM, ANQGSEA. The CDR3 reads CSGSSDRGNTEAFF. The CDR3 region has the DNA TGCAGCGGAAGCTCGGACAGGGGGAACACTGAAGCTTTCTTT.

The genes are TRBV6-1 and TRBJ1-1; D uncertain. Between the trimmed V and J ends, which lost 2 bases and 10 bases, there was a span of 14 bases. Per the germline V gene, CDR1 is MNHNS and CDR2 is SASEGT. CDR3 size: 13 residues. The CDR3 protein is CASSERLIGGAFF. CDR3 DNA: TGTGCCAGCAGTGAAAGGTTAATCGGTGGAGCTTTCTTT.

A few counts support this clone. V gene TRBV27 combines with J gene TRBJ1-5; 8 bases align to TRBD1. This CDR3 has 16 amino acids. V shed 6 bases and J 6 bases; nucleotides not matched to a gene: 13. Germline lookup yields CDR1 MNHEY and CDR2 SMNVEV (reference sequence). CDR3 amino acids: CASRESLTGATQPQHF. In nucleotides, the CDR3 is TGTGCCAGCAGAGAGAGCCTGACAGGGGCCACTCAGCCCCAGCATTTT.

CDR3 sequence (DNA): TGTGCCAGCAGCGAGTCGGGACAGCTCTATGGCTACACCTTC. Translated, it gives CASSESGQLYGYTF. The chain recombines TRBV6-1 with TRBJ1-2; TRBD1 agrees at 7 bases. This CDR3 is 14 amino acids long. The germline V gene encodes CDR1 MNHNS and CDR2 SASEGT. The ends lost 6 bases at V and 4 bases at J; junction bases unmatched: 8.

This clone has a handful of counts. The chain combines TRBV6-1 with TRBJ2-7; D may be TRBD1 or TRBD2 (6 bases each). This CDR3 has 15 residues. Trimming removed 3 bases at V and 3 bases at J, with 15 bases between. Germline assignment: CDR1 MNHNS and CDR2 SASEGT. CDR3 in DNA: TGTGCCAGCAGTGACCCGGGGGCCGCCTACTACGAGCAGTACTTC. It codes for CASSDPGAAYYEQYF.

This chain links TRBV7-8 with TRBJ2-7, with D possibly TRBD2 on 5 matching bases. Trimming removed 8 bases from V and 7 bases from J, with 18 bases in between. The CDR3 extends over 13 amino acids. Germline V gives CDR1 SGHVS, CDR2 FQNEAQ. CDR3 protein: CASRAKGVWEQYF. CDR3 sequence (DNA): TGTGCCAGCCGCGCCAAGGGAGTGTGGGAGCAGTACTTC.

This clone was detected a few times. The chain employs TRBV25-1 and TRBJ1-2, with a weak D call TRBD1 (5 bases). V shed 3 bases and J shed 8 bases, with 13 bases lying between them. Per germline, CDR1 MGHDK and CDR2 SYGVNS. The CDR3 extends over 13 amino acids. In nucleotides, the CDR3 is TGTGCCAGCAGTGATTACGGGGGGAGAGGCTACACCTTC. Amino acids: CASSDYGGRGYTF.

The chain employs TRBV28 and TRBJ1-1; D possibly corresponds to TRBD1 (5 bases). V was cut by 5 bases and J by 8 bases, with 15 bases left in between. The length of the CDR3 is 13 residues. Germline CDR1 is MDHEN and CDR2 is SYDVKM. CDR3 DNA sequence: TGTGCCAGCAGTGAAGAGTTCAGGGAGGAAGCTTTCTTT. Protein sequence: CASSEEFREEAFF.

The rearrangement joins TRBV11-1 to TRBJ2-2; TRBD2 matches 9 bases. V shed 2 bases, J shed 2 bases, and the junction held 6 bases outside the gene matches. Germline V gene data show CDR1 as SGHAT and CDR2 as FQDESV (reference sequence). The CDR3 sequence is 17 residues long. The CDR3 DNA reads as TGTGCCAGCAGCTTAAGGGCTAGCGGGGCCAACACCGGGGAGCTGTTTTTT. Translated: CASSLRASGANTGELFF.

The rearrangement links TRBV20-1 to TRBJ2-1; D possibly corresponds to TRBD2 (5 bases). Trimming shortened V by 1 base and J by 4 bases, and 11 bases separated the two germline ends. The germline V gene has CDR1 DFQATT and CDR2 SNEGSKA (reference sequence). The CDR3 runs to 14 residues. The CDR3 sequence: CSARVRAEYNEQFF. CDR3 nucleotide sequence: TGCAGTGCTAGAGTGCGGGCAGAGTACAATGAGCAGTTCTTC.

V gene TRBV6-2 or TRBV6-3 combines with J gene TRBJ1-5; D is ambiguous. Trimming cost V 0 bases and J 5 bases, with 23 bases left between them. The CDR3 runs to 19 residues. Germline V gives CDR1 MNHEY, CDR2 SVGEGT. The CDR3 reads CASSYSTNTGLRVDQPQHF. The CDR3 region has the DNA TGTGCCAGCAGTTACTCGACTAACACCGGGCTCCGGGTCGATCAGCCCCAGCATTTT.

In this sample, this clone turned up a few times. The chain has TRBV6-2 or TRBV6-3 and TRBJ2-7, with 8 bases aligning to TRBD2. Germline loops: CDR1 MNHEY, CDR2 SVGEGT. Unmatched junction bases numbered 4, after V lost 0 bases and J lost 3 bases. The CDR3 covers 15 residues. CDR3 region: CASSYSPGTSYEQYF. The CDR3 DNA follows: TGTGCCAGCAGTTACTCGCCCGGGACTAGCTACGAGCAGTACTTC.

The sample holds many counts of this clone. The chain couples TRBV18 to TRBJ2-6; D not resolved. CDR1 is KGHSH and CDR2 is LQKENI in the germline V gene. Trimming stripped 3 bases from V and 2 bases from J, with 2 bases between. The CDR3 extends over 13 amino acids. The CDR3 loop reads CASSPPGANVLTF. CDR3 in DNA: TGTGCCAGCTCACCCCCTGGGGCCAACGTCCTGACTTTC.

The chain is built from TRBV20-1 and TRBJ2-7; D gene ambiguous. This CDR3 comprises 12 residues. V lost 5 bases, J lost 7 bases, and 15 bases lay in between. The germline CDR1 and CDR2 sequences are DFQATT and SNEGSKA (reference sequence). CDR3 nucleotide sequence: TGCAGTGCTCGGCCAGACCTTAGTGAGCAGTACTTC. Translating it yields CSARPDLSEQYF.

As concerns this clone: A junction boundary mismatches the germline segment, possibly from a read error. The V gene is TRBV5-1, the J gene TRBJ2-7; 9 nucleotides align to TRBD2. The length of the CDR3 is 13 residues. Germline assignment: CDR1 SGHRS and CDR2 YFSETQ. The CDR3 reads CASSGGTSYERYF. The CDR3 nucleotides are TGCGCCAGCAGCGGCGGGACTAGCTACGAGCGGTACTTC.